This entry features one TCR beta chain sequence. Clones were read by immunoSEQ multiplex PCR, and TCRdb kept only the in-frame ones, dropping some. The sample has about 170,000 clones; approximately 91% are singletons. This entry is derived from a study of control samples from healthy donors and cancer patients. The clonotype was recovered from a middle-aged woman in good health. Specimen: blood.

The CDR3 sequence: CASSAQHLPSSGANVLTF. The DNA of the CDR3 is TGCGCCAGCAGCGCTCAGCATTTGCCGAGCTCTGGGGCCAACGTCCTGACTTTC. V usage is TRBV5-1 and J usage is TRBJ2-6; D is unresolved. Germline lookup yields CDR1 SGHRS and CDR2 YFSETQ. V dropped 4 bases and J dropped 0 bases, with 17 bases sitting between them. This CDR3 comprises 18 residues.